This T cell receptor beta chain came from a study of blood T cell repertoires in COVID-19. At the level of the study: Collection of acute and convalescent COVID-19 samples took place in the United States, Italy and Spain. Nucleic acid was either cDNA or gDNA, and it came from T cells, B-cell-depleted T cells, or PBMCs.

Authors' data handling: Estimation of nucleated cell counts was performed using reference gene primer amplification. The repertoire was sequenced with immunoSEQ multiplex PCR; TCRdb's copy has only in-frame clones and lacks some. V and J calls and clone size come straight from that table; D and trimming were deduced from the DNA. The sample has 130,000 or so clones; just over 85% are singletons. Germline V gene data show CDR1 as MNHEY and CDR2 as SVGAGI. J gave up 4 bases and V 6 bases, and 5 bases lay outside the gene matches. The CDR3 runs 14 residues. Specimen: peripheral blood. The rearrangement joins TRBV6-5 to TRBJ1-1; 10 nucleotides match TRBD1. This receptor was obtained from a woman aged 60-75 years with acute or convalescent COVID-19. CDR3 in DNA: TGTGCCAGCAGCCCGGGACAGGGGTTCACTGAAGCTTTCTTT. This translates into CASSPGQGFTEAFF.